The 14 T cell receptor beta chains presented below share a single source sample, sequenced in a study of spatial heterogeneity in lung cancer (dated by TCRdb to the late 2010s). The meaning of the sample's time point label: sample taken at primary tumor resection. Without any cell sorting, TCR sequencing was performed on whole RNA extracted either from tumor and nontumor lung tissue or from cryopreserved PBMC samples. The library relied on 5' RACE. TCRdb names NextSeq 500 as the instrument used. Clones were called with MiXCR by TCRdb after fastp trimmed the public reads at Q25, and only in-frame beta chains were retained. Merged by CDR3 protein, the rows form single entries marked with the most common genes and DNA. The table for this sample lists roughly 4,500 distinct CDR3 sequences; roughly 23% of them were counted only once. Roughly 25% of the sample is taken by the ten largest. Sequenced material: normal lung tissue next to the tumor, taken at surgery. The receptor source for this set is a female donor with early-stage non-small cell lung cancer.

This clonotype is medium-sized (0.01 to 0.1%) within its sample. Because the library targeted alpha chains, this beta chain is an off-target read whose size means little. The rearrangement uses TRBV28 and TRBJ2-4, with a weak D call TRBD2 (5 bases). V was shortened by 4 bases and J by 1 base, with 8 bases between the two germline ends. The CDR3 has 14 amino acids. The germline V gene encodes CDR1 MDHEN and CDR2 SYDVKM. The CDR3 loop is CASSSLGAKNIQYF. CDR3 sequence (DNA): TGTGCCAGCAGTTCACTAGGGGCCAAAAACATTCAGTACTTC.

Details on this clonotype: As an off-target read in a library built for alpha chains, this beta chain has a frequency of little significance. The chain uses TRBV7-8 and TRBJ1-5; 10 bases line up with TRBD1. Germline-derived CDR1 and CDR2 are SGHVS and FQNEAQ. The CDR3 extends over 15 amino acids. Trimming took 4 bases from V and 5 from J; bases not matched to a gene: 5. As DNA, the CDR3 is TGTGCCAGCAGCTATGGGACAGGGGAGGATCAGCCCCAGCATTTT. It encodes CASSYGTGEDQPQHF.

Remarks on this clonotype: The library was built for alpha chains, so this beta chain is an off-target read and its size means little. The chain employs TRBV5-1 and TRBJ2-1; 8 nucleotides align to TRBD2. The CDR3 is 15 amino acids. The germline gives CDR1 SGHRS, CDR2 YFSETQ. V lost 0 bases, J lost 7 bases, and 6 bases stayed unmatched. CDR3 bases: TGCGCCAGCAGCTTGGTAATAGCGGGAAATAATGAGCAGTTCTTC. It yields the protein CASSLVIAGNNEQFF.

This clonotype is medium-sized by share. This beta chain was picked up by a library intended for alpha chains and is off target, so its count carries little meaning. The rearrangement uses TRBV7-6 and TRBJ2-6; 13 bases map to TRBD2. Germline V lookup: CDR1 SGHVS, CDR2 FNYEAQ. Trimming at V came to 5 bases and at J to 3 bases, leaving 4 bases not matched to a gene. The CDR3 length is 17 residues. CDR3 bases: TGTGCCAGCAGCAGGACTAGCGGGGGAAGTGGGGCCAACGTCCTGACTTTC. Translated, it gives CASSRTSGGSGANVLTF.

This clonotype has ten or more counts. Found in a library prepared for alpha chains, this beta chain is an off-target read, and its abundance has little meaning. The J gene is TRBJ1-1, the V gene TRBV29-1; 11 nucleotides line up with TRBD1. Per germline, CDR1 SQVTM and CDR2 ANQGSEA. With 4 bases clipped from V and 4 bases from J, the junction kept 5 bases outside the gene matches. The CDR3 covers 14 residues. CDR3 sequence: CSVVLGQGGTEAFF. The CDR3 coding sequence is TGCAGCGTTGTCCTGGGACAGGGGGGCACTGAAGCTTTCTTT. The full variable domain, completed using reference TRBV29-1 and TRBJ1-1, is SAVISQKPSRDICQRGTSLTIQCQVDSQVTMMFWYRQQPGQSLTLIATANQGSEATYESGFVIDKFPISRPNLTFSTLTVSNMSPEDSSIYLCSVVLGQGGTEAFFGQGTRLTVV.

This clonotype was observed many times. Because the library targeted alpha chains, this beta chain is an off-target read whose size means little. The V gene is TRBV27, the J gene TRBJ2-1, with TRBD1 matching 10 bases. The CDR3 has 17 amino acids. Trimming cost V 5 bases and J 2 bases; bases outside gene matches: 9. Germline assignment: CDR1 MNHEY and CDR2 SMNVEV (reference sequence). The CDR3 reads CASSPPSGTGAYNEQFF. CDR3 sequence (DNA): TGTGCCAGCAGTCCTCCATCCGGGACAGGGGCCTACAATGAGCAGTTCTTC.

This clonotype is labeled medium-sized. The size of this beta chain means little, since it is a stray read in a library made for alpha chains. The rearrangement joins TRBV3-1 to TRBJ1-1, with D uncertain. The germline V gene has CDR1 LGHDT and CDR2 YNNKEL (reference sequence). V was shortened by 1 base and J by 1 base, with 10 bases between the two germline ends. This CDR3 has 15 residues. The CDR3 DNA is TGTGCCAGCAGCCAAGGACTAGGCCGGAACACTGAAGCTTTCTTT. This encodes CASSQGLGRNTEAFF. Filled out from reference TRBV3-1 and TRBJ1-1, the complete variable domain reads DTAVSQTPKYLVTQMGNDKSIKCEQNLGHDTMYWYKQDSKKFLKIMFSYNNKELIINETVPNRFSPKSPDKAHLNLHINSLELGDSAVYFCASSQGLGRNTEAFFGQGTRLTVV.

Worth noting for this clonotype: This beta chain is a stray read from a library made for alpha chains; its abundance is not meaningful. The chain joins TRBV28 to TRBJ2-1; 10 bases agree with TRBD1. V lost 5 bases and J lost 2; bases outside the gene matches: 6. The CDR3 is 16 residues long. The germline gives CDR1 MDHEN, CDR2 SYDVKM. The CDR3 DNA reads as TGTGCCAGCAGTCCCTCAGACAGGGGGCCCTACAATGAGCAGTTCTTC. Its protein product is CASSPSDRGPYNEQFF. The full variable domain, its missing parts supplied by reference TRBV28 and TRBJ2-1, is DVKVTQSSRYLVKRTGEKVFLECVQDMDHENMFWYRQDPGLGLRLIYFSYDVKMKEKGDIPEGYSVSREKKERFSLILESASTNQTSMYLCASSPSDRGPYNEQFFGPGTRLTVL.

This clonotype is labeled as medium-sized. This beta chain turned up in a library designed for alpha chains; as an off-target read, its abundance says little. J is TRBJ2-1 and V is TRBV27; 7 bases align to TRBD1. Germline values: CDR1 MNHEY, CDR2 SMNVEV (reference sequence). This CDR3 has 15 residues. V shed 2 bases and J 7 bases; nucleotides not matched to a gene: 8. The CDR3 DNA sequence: TGTGCCAGCAGTTTAGAGGCAGGGGGTCTGAATGAGCAGTTCTTC. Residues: CASSLEAGGLNEQFF.

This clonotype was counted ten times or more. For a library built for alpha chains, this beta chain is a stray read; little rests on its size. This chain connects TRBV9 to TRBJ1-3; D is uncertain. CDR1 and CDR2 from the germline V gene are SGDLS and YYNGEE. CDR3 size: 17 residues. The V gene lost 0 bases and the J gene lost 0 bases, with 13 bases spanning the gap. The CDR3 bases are TGTGCCAGCAGCGTAGAGTCCCGACGACGCTCTGGAAACACCATATATTTT. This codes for CASSVESRRRSGNTIYF.

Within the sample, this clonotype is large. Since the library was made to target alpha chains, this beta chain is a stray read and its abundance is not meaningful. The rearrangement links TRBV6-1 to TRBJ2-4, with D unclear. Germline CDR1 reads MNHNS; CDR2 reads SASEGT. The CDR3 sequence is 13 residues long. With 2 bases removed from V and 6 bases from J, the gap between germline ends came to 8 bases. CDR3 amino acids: CASSENAANIQYF. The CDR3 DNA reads TGTGCCAGCAGTGAAAATGCGGCAAACATTCAGTACTTC.

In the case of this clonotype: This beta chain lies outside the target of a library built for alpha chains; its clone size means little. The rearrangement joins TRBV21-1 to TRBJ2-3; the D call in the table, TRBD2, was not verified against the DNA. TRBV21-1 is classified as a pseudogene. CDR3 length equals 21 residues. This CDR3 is CASSKAGVAGLTLTNTDTQYF. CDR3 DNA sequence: TGTGCCAGCAGCAAAGCCGGAGTAGCGGGACTCACTCTGACTAACACAGATACGCAGTATTTT.

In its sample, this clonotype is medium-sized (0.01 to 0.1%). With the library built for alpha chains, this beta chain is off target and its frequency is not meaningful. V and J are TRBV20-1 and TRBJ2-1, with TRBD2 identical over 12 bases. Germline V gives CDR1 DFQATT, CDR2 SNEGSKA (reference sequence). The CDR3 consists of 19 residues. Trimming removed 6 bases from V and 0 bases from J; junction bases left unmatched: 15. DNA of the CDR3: TGCAGTGCCAACCCACCGGGACTAGCGGGTAGTAGCTCCTACAATGAGCAGTTCTTC. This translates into CSANPPGLAGSSSYNEQFF.

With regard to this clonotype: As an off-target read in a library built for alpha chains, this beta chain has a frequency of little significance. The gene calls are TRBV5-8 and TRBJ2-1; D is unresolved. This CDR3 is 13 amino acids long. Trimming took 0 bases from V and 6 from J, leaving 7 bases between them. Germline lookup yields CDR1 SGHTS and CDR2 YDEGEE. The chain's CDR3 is CASSLAGSNEQFF. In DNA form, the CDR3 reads TGTGCCAGCAGCTTGGCAGGTAGCAATGAGCAGTTCTTC. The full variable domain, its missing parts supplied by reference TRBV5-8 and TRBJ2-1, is EAGVTQSPTHLIKTRGQQATLRCSPISGHTSVYWYQQALGLGLQFLLWYDEGEERNRGNFPPRFSGRQFPNYSSELNVNALELEDSALYLCASSLAGSNEQFFGPGTRLTVL.